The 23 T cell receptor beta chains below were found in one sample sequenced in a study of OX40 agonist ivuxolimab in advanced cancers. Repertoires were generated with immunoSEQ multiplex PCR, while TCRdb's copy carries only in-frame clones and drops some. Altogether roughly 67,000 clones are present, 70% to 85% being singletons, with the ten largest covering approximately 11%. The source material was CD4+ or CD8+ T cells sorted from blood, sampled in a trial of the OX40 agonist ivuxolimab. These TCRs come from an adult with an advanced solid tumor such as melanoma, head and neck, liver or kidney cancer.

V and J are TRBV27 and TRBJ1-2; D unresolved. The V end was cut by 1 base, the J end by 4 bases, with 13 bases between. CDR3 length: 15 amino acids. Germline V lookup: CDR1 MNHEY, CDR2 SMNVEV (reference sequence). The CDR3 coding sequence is TGTGCCAGCAGTTTATTCGGGCAGGAAGCCTATGGCTACACCTTC. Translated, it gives CASSLFGQEAYGYTF.

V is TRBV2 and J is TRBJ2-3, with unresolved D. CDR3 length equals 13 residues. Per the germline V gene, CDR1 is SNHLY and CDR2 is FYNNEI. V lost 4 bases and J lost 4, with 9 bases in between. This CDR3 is CASSVAGADTQYF. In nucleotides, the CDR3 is TGTGCCAGCAGTGTGGCTGGAGCAGATACGCAGTATTTT.

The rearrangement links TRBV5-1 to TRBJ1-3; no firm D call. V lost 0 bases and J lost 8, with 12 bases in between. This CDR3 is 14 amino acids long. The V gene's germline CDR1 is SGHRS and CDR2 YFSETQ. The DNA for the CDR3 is TGCGCCAGCAGCTTGGGCAGCAGGTCGGACACCATATATTTT. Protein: CASSLGSRSDTIYF.

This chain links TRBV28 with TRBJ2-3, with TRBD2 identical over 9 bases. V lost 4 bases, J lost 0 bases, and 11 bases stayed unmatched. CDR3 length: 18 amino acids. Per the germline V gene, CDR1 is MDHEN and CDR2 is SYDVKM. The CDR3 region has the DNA TGTGCCAGCAGTTCGTCCGGGACTAGCTATCGAAGCACAGATACGCAGTATTTT. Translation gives CASSSSGTSYRSTDTQYF.

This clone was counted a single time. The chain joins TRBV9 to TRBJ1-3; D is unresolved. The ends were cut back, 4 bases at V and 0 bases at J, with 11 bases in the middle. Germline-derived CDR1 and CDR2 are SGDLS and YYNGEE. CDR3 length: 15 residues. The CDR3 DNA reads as TGTGCCAGCAGCCCTCGGACGGACTCTGGAAACACCATATATTTT. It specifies CASSPRTDSGNTIYF.

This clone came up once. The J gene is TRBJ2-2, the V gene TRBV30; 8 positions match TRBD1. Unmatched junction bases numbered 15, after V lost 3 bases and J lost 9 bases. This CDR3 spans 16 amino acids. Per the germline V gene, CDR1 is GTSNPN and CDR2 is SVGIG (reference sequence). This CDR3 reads CAWRDPGQGQTRELFF. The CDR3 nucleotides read TGTGCCTGGAGGGACCCAGGACAGGGTCAAACCAGGGAGCTGTTTTTT.

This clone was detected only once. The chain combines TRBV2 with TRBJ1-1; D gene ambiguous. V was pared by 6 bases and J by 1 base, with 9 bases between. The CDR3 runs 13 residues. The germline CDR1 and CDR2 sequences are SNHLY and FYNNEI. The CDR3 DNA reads TGTGCCAGCAGCCTAGCGCCGAACACTGAAGCTTTCTTT. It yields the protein CASSLAPNTEAFF.

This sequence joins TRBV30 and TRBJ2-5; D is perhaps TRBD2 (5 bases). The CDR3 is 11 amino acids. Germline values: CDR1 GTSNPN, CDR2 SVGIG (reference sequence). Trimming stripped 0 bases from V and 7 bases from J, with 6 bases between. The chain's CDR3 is CAWSVRGTQYF. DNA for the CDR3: TGTGCCTGGAGTGTACGGGGGACCCAGTACTTC.

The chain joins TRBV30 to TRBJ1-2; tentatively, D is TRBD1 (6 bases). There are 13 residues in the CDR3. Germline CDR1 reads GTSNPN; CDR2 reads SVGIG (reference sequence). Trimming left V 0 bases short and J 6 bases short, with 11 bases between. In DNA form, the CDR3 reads TGTGCCTGGAGTGTGGCGGGGGGCAATGGCTACACCTTC. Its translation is CAWSVAGGNGYTF.

The CDR3 here is CASSTLEGYRGDTQYF. The CDR3 coding sequence is TGTGCCAGTAGTACCTTAGAGGGGTACAGGGGAGATACGCAGTATTTT. The genes are TRBV19 and TRBJ2-3, with TRBD1 matching over 7 bases. Germline loops: CDR1 LNHDA, CDR2 SQIVND (reference sequence). V lost 4 bases, J lost 5 bases, and 12 bases stayed unmatched. The CDR3 spans 16 residues.

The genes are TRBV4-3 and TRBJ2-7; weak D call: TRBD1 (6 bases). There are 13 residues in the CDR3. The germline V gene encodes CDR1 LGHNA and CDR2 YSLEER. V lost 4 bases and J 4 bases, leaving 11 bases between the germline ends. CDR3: CASSPNRAYEQYF. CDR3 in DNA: TGCGCCAGCAGCCCCAACAGGGCTTACGAGCAGTACTTC.

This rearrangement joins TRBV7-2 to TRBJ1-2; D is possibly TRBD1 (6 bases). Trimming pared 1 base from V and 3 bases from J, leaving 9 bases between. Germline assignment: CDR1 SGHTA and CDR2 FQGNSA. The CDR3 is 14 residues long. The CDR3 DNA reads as TGTGCCAGCAGCTTAGATACAGGGTACTATGGCTACACCTTC. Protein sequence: CASSLDTGYYGYTF.

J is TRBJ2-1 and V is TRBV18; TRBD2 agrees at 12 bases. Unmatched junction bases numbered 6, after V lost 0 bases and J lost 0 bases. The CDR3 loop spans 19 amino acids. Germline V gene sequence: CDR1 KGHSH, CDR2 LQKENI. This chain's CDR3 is CASSPPPLAGGLSYNEQFF. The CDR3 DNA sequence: TGTGCCAGCTCACCACCGCCACTAGCGGGGGGCCTCTCCTACAATGAGCAGTTCTTC.

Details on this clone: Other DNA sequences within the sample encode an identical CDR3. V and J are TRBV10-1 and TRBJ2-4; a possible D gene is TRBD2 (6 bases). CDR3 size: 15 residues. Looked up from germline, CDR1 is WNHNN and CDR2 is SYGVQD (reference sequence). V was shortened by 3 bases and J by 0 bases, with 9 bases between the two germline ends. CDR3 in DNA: TGCGCCAGCAGTGATGGGGGGTTAGCCAAAAACATTCAGTACTTC. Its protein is CASSDGGLAKNIQYF.

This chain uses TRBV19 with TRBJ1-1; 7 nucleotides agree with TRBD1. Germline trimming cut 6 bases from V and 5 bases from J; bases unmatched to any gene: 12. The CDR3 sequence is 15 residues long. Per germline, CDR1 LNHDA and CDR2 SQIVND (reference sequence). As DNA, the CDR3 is TGTGCCAGTAGATTGGACAGGACAGTGGGTACTGAAGCTTTCTTT. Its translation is CASRLDRTVGTEAFF.

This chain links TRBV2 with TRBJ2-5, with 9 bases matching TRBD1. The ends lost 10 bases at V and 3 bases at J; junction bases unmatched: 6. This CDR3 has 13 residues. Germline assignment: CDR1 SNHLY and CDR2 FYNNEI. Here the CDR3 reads CANARDREETQYF. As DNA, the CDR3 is TGTGCCAACGCTCGGGACAGGGAAGAGACCCAGTACTTC.

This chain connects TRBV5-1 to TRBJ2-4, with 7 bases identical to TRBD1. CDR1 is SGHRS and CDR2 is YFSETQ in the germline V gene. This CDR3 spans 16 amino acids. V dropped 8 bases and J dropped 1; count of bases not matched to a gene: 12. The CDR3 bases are TGCGCCAGTGGGGCAGGGGGATCAGGCGCCAAAAACATTCAGTACTTC. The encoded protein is CASGAGGSGAKNIQYF.

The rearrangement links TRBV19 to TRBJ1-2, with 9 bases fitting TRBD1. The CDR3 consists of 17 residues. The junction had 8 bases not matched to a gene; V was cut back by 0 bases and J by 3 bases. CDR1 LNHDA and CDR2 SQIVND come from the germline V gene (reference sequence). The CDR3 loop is CASSIDRSTGGYYGYTF. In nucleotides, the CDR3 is TGTGCCAGTAGTATAGATCGGAGTACAGGGGGCTACTATGGCTACACCTTC.

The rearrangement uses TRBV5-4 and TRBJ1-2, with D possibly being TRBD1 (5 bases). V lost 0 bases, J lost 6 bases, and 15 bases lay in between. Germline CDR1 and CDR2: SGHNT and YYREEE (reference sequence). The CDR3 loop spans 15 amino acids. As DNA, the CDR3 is TGTGCCAGCAGCTTGGCAGGGCTGTATTGGAATGGCTACACCTTC. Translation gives CASSLAGLYWNGYTF. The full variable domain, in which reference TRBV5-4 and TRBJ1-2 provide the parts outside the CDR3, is ETGVTQSPTHLIKTRGQQVTLRCSSQSGHNTVSWYQQALGQGPQFIFQYYREEENGRGNFPPRFSGLQFPNYSSELNVNALELDDSALYLCASSLAGLYWNGYTFGSGTRLTVV.

The CDR3 here is CAWAGTARGEQYF. CDR3 nucleotides: TGTGCCTGGGCCGGGACCGCGAGGGGGGAGCAGTACTTC. The rearrangement uses TRBV30 and TRBJ2-5, with D perhaps given as TRBD1 or TRBD2 (6 bases each). The CDR3 extends over 13 amino acids. CDR1 is GTSNPN, CDR2 SVGIG, per germline (reference sequence). The V end was cut by 5 bases, the J end by 11 bases, with 21 bases between. The full variable domain, with the rest looked up from reference TRBV30 and TRBJ2-5, is SQTIHQWPATLVQPVGSPLSLECTVEGTSNPNLYWYRQAAGRGLQLLFYSVGIGQISSEVPQNLSASRPQDRQFILSSKKLLLSDSGFYLCAWAGTARGEQYFGPGTRLLVL.

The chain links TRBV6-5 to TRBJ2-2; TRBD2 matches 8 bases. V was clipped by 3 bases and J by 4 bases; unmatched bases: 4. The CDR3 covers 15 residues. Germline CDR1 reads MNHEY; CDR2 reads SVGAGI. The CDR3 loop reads CASSYTGGFTGELFF. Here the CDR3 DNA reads TGTGCCAGCAGTTATACGGGAGGGTTCACCGGGGAGCTGTTTTTT.

The CDR3 protein is CASSSRLAGAREQYF. Written as DNA, the CDR3 is TGTGCCAGCAGCTCCCGACTAGCGGGAGCCAGGGAGCAGTACTTC. The chain links TRBV7-9 to TRBJ2-7, with 12 bases lining up with TRBD2. V dropped 4 bases and J dropped 7; count of bases not matched to a gene: 8. The CDR3 sequence is 15 residues long. CDR1 is SEHNR and CDR2 is FQNEAQ in the germline V gene (reference sequence).

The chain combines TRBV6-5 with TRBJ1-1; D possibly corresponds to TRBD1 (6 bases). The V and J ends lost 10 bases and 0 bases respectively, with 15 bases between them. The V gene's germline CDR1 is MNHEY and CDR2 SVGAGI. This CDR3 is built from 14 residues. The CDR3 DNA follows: TGTGCCATCAGCGGGGGGCAGTTGAACACTGAAGCTTTCTTT. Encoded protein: CAISGGQLNTEAFF.